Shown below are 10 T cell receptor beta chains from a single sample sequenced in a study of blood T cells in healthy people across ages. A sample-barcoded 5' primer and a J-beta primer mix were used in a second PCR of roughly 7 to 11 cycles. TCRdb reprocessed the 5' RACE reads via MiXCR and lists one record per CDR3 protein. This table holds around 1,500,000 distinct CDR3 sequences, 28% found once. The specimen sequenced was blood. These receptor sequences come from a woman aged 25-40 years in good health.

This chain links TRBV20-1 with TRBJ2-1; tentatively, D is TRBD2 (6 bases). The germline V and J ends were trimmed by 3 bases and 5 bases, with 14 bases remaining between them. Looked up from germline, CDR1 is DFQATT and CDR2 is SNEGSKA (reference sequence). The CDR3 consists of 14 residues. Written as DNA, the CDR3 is TGCAGTGCTAGGACTATTTGGAGGGACAATGAGCAGTTCTTC. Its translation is CSARTIWRDNEQFF.

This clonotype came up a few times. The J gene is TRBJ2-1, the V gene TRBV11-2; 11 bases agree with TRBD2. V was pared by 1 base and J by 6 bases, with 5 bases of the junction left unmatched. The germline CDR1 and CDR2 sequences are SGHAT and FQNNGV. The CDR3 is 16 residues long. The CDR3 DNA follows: TGTGCCAGCAGCTTAGTATTTAGCGGGGGGGCCAATGAGCAGTTCTTC. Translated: CASSLVFSGGANEQFF.

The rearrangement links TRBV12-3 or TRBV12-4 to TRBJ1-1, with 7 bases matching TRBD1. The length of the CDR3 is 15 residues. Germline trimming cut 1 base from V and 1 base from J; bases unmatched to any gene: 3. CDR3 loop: CASSLGRQGNTEAFF. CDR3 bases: TGTGCCAGCAGTTTAGGGAGACAGGGGAACACTGAAGCTTTCTTT.

The CDR3: CAINAQGGTEAFF. CDR3 coding DNA: TGTGCCATCAACGCCCAGGGAGGCACTGAAGCTTTCTTT. The chain employs TRBV10-3 and TRBJ1-1; D may be TRBD1 (5 bases). CDR1 is ENHRY and CDR2 is SYGVKD in the germline V gene. This CDR3 has 13 amino acids. V gave up 7 bases and J gave up 4 bases, with 13 bases separating them.

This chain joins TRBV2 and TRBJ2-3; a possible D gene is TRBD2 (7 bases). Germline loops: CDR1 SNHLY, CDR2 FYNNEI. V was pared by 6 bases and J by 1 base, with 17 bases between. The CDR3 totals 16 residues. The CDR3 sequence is CASRLRGGSGTDTQYF. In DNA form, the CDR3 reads TGTGCCAGCAGATTGAGGGGGGGATCCGGCACAGATACGCAGTATTTT. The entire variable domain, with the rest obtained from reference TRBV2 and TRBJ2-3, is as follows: EPEVTQTPSHQVTQMGQEVILRCVPISNHLYFYWYRQILGQKVEFLVSFYNNEISEKSEIFDDQFSVERPDGSNFTLKIRSTKLEDSAMYFCASRLRGGSGTDTQYFGPGTRLTVL.

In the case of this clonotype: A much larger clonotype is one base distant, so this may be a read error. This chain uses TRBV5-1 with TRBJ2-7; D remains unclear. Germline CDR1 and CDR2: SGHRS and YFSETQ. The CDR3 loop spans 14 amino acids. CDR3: CASSLEAAIYGQYF. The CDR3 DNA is TGCGCCAGCAGCTTGGAAGCAGCCATCTACGGGCAGTACTTC.

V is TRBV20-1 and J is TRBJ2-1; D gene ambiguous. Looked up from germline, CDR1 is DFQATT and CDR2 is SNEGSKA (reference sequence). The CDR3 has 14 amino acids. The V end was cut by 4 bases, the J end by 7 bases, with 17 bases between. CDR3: CSATALGGWNEQFF. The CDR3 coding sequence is TGCAGTGCTACGGCCCTGGGTGGGTGGAATGAGCAGTTCTTC.

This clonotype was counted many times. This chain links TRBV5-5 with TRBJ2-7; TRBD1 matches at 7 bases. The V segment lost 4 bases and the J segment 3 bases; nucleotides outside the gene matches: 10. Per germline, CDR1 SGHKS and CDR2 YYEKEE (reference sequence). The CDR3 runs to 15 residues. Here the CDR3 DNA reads TGTGCCAGCAGCCAACTGGGGACAGTCGGCTACGAGCAGTACTTC. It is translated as CASSQLGTVGYEQYF.

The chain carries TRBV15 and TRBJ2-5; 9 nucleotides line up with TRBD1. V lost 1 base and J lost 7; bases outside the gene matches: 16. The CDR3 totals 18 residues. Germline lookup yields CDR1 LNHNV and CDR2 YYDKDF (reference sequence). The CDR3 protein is CATSRGNTGQGIPRTQYF. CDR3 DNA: TGTGCCACCAGCAGAGGGAACACGGGACAGGGTATCCCTAGGACCCAGTACTTC.

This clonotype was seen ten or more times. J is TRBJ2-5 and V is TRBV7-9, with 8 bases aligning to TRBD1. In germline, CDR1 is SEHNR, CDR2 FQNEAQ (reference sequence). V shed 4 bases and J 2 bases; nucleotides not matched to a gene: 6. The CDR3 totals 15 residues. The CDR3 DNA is TGTGCCAGCAGCTCAGGACAGGGACGACAAGAGACCCAGTACTTC. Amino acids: CASSSGQGRQETQYF.